Here is one T cell receptor beta chain with its context. Its antigen is as yet unknown. Given a much more abundant clone one base away, this may be a read error. V lost 0 bases, J lost 10 bases, and 15 bases lay in between. Germline V gene lookup returns CDR1 SGHDN and CDR2 FVKESK. The CDR3 loop spans 14 amino acids. This specimen comes from a study of tumor and adjacent non-tumor tissue in lung cancer. Whole-study context: Samples averaged around 3.9 million productive TCRbeta reads each. Findings of the study overall: Top 100 clones took a larger repertoire share in normal lung.

Three rounds of nested PCR, following a modified ARM-PCR protocol, produced the TCRbeta library. A single record per CDR3 protein comes from TCRdb applying MiXCR to the multiplex PCR reads. The sample consists of 65,000 to 90,000 distinct CDR3 sequences, roughly 76% of them appearing once. No cell sorting was done before RNA was extracted from the tissue. Newly diagnosed lung cancer patients had thoracic surgery in China, August–late 2014, without prior chemotherapy. This chain joins TRBV14 and TRBJ1-2; D is unresolved. The source of this sequence is a woman in her forties or fifties with non-small cell lung cancer. Sample: lung tumor tissue. CDR3 region: CASSQDGIADVYTF. CDR3 in DNA: TGTGCCAGCAGCCAAGACGGGATAGCAGATGTCTACACCTTC.